This T cell receptor beta chain was profiled in a study of cytomegalovirus exposure and HLA in healthy donors (dated by TCRdb to 2016 to 2017). In terms of the full investigation: An earlier analysis of several hundred of the donors reported over 250 Gb of sequence data and 95 million to 130 million unique TCR beta sequences obtained from about 180 million T cells. In an earlier analysis of 587 of the donors, high-throughput TCR beta sequencing was used to judge whether each TCR beta V gene segment behaved as functional or pseudogenic. About five DR-DQ haplotypes were handled as single units for association and clustering because linkage in the cohort was strong. The study aimed to test whether cataloging public T cell receptors could reveal signatures of past pathogen exposure. All discovery cohort repertoires had been generated using a single sequencing platform. Using immunosequencing, the study profiled T cell repertoires from fewer than 700 subjects and related those repertoires to cytomegalovirus serostatus. To predict cytomegalovirus infection status, the study combined high-throughput TCR immunosequencing, statistical association of individual TCRs with disease status, and machine learning. A later analysis re-examined previously published TCR beta repertoires from about 670 donors and added high-resolution HLA genotyping to investigate patterns of TCR occurrence. Alongside the repertoire data, information on donor age, sex, ethnicity and CMV serostatus was compiled. A later genetic analysis used genome-wide SNP genotypes for 398 of the 666 donors, treating that subset as a discovery cohort. Among approximately 370 genotyped donors of the cohort, an average of approximately 240,000 unique TCR beta nucleotide sequences was sequenced per donor, of which about 18% were non-productive. Typing coverage differed by locus: A, B, C, DRB1 and DQB1 were typed in roughly 620-640 donors, DQA1 in roughly 510, DPA1 in around 580, and DPB1 in approximately 450. The later analysis used no new phenotypic data to find candidate immune exposures, relying instead on TCR beta sequences and their occurrence across donors. Of the 350 to 400 genotyped donors, roughly 85% fell in the genetic ancestry cluster associated with self-reported Caucasian donors. Approximately 310 gigabases of sequencing data and tens of millions of unique TCR sequences were included in an early release covering around 600 HLA-typed donors. Class I and class II HLA loci were covered by the typing at four-digit resolution. A separate validation cohort of 100 to 150 different subjects was used in addition to the roughly 670-subject first cohort.

General findings and caveats noted by the study authors: Because HLA typing was missing for some donors at each locus, association tests included only the typed subset. An association between a missense DCLRE1C variant and V-gene and J-gene trimming of TCR beta chains was found in a later genetic analysis and replicated in an independent cohort. Because counts were too low, more than 15 rarely observed V segments, including chromosome 9 orphons, were excluded from the earlier analysis of fewer than 650 of the donors. A group of highly shared sequence variants was considered likely to be a technical artifact of the sequencing pipeline. In an earlier analysis of 587 of the donors, most TCR beta V segments appeared in productive rearrangements about 87% or about 30% of the time, broadly matching IMGT annotations. The classifier was reported to diagnose cytomegalovirus status with high specificity and sensitivity in both the original cohort and the validation cohort. In a later analysis, around 17,000 TCR beta sequences were associated with specific HLA alleles at a false discovery rate of 0.05. According to a later analysis, parvovirus B19, influenza, CMV and Epstein-Barr virus appeared linked to several top co-occurrence clusters. Assigning TCR associations to individual alleles was difficult when HLA alleles, especially DR and DQ, strongly co-occurred. Some IMGT-functional V segments, including TRBV6-2 and TRBV6-3, could not be distinguished by the 87-base-pair reads and were therefore excluded. A later analysis found that HLA-associated TCR beta chains were more clonally expanded and had lower generation probabilities than equally common non-associated chains. In a later analysis, TCR association rates were found to vary across HLA loci, with the most associated TCRs seen for DRB1 alleles and the fewest for HLA-C alleles. While some public TCRs were present in many individuals, most TCR sequences turned up only very rarely across donors. In a later analysis, most CMV-associated TCR beta chains were found to appear HLA-restricted, with HLA associations seemingly driven largely by CMV exposure. A further reported finding was that TCR beta sequences accurately predicted the HLA-A and HLA-B alleles for most subjects in the first cohort. Roughly uniform sequencing depth across donors was assumed in presence/absence analyses, although this assumption may not hold. The only immune exposure information available for the cohort was CMV serostatus. According to the authors, the approach could potentially be generalized to other disease states and immunological phenotypes. In vitro tests confirmed that a few of the cytomegalovirus-associated TCR beta chains recognize cytomegalovirus antigens. In the study, around 160 TCR beta chains were listed as associated with cytomegalovirus. Linkage disequilibrium might explain the correlated functional status among segregating V segments, but an unknown experimental factor could not be ruled out. In a later genetic analysis, fewer N-insertions in productive TCRs were reported among donors in an Asian-associated ancestry cluster than the approximately 710-donor mean. Only TCR beta chains were sequenced in this cohort, and the absence of alpha or paired-chain data limited detectable features.

Concerning this clone itself: Its antigen remains unidentified. Base-call qualities are not available, and no considerably larger clone is one nucleotide away.

The cohort consisted of hundreds of healthy bone marrow donors. Cohort members were all nominally healthy when sampled, although unrecorded immune exposures were likely present. The donor was CMV seropositive and belonged to the group of over 250 seropositive cohort members. Each donor provided a peripheral blood sample, and peripheral blood mononuclear cells were used for TCR beta sequencing. Genomic DNA was extracted from the blood cell samples with the Qiagen DNeasy Blood Extraction Kit. Including the terminal cysteine and phenylalanine, the CDR3 comprises 14 residues. CDR3 DNA is the only sequence kept; it has 42 bases, read in frame from the first base. The CDR1 and CDR2 encoded by the germline V gene are SGHAT and FQNNGV. The junction shows trimming of 5 bases on V and 3 bases on J, plus 14 bases between the germline ends. Libraries came from the immunoSEQ multiplex PCR assay. The multiplex PCR relied on a mix of 60 forward primers for TCR Vbeta segments and 13 reverse primers for TCR Jbeta segments. A multiplex PCR assay on genomic DNA amplified the CDR3 region of rearranged TCR beta genes. On the Illumina HiSeq System, the amplified TCR beta libraries were sequenced as 87-base-pair reads. The published analysis was carried out like this. A later analysis counted about 80 million unique TCR beta chains across the 650 to 700 repertoires, and 9 million to 14 million of these chains were shared by at least two donors. Raw reads were error-corrected and collapsed into unique sequences with a nearest-neighbor algorithm that merged closely related sequences to remove PCR and sequencing errors. To assign V, D and J gene segments, CDR3 sequences were aligned to IMGT reference sequences. For a sequence to be retained, a match of at least six nucleotides to both a V gene segment and a J gene segment was required. Rearrangements were called productive when the CDR3 lacked stop codons and stayed in frame with V and J; all others were non-productive. Following IMGT convention, CDR3 was defined as the stretch from the second conserved V-encoded cysteine up to the conserved J-encoded phenylalanine. In an earlier analysis of roughly 580 of the donors, sequences lacking an unambiguous match to a single V gene segment were excluded. An earlier analysis of a few hundred of the donors classified V segments as functional when productive rearrangements were above 56.7% and as segregating when the standard deviation between donors was above 5%. To diagnose cytomegalovirus status from the catalog of TCR beta chain sequences, a statistical classification framework was built. In a later analysis, TCR nucleotide sequences were compared against IMGT/GENE-DB human TR gene sequences so that V and J genes could be assigned. The TCRdist pipeline was used in a later analysis to assign CDR3 sequences and most-parsimonious VDJ recombination scenarios. A later analysis defined each TCR beta chain by its CDR3 amino acid sequence plus V-gene family, and excluded reads lacking a unique V-gene family. A later analysis removed over 500 highly shared, low-generation-probability nucleotide sequences to deal with suspected cross-contamination and a sequencing artifact. In a later analysis, a clonal expansion index for each public chain was calculated from normalized within-repertoire ranks of inferred template counts. A later analysis computed generation probabilities with a VDJ recombination model fitted to out-of-frame rearrangements, and checked the results against IGoR. In a later analysis, TCR-TCR, TCR-HLA and TCR-CMV co-occurrence was scored with hypergeometric tests, and a repertoire-size bias correction was applied to TCR pairs. In a later analysis, false discovery rates were estimated by permuting HLA or CMV assignments 20 times. In a later analysis, co-occurring TCRs were grouped using DBSCAN, and TCRdist sequence similarity was added for clustering within HLA-allele-positive subsets. For co-occurrence clustering, repertoires with fewer than 30,000 or more than 120,000 public chains were excluded, along with four to six repertoires with anomalous nucleotide sharing. Here the immuneACCESS table is served through TCRdb, limited to in-frame sequences with V and J called. Missing clones are a known gap in these copies; in checked studies unresolved V genes cover under half, and the rest lacks a known reason. D and trimming come from the DNA, and the V and J calls and clone size come from that table. This sample lists about 71,000 clones; about two thirds were detected once. 6.5% to 8% of the sample comes from the top ten.

The chain was built from TRBV11-2 and TRBJ2-7; the D gene is possibly TRBD2, with 6 bases matching. This TCR was recovered from a man in his forties or fifties in good health and CMV-seropositive. The sample was PBMCs. The nucleotide sequence is given as TGTGCCAGCAGCGTGGGCGGGGCGGACTACGAGCAGTACTTC. It is translated as CASSVGGADYEQYF.